This entry lists 21 T cell receptor beta chains sequenced from one sample in a study of blood T cell repertoires in COVID-19. Assay: immunoSEQ multiplex PCR; the TCRdb copy retains only in-frame clones and omits some. The sample carries about 200,000 clones, roughly 90% recorded once. The sequenced sample consisted of peripheral blood. The receptors were gathered from a man aged 60 to 75 with COVID-19, enrolled during active disease.

The J gene is TRBJ2-7, the V gene TRBV2; the D gene is possibly TRBD2 (6 bases). Germline V gene sequence: CDR1 SNHLY, CDR2 FYNNEI. CDR3 length: 14 residues. Trimming stripped 8 bases from V and 2 bases from J, with 16 bases between. The CDR3 is CASQVGSPPYEQYF. The CDR3 DNA reads as TGTGCCAGCCAGGTCGGGAGCCCCCCCTACGAGCAGTACTTC.

This clone was detected only a few times. The V gene is TRBV9, the J gene TRBJ2-5; tentatively, D is TRBD1 (6 bases). The germline V and J ends were trimmed by 3 bases and 2 bases, with 20 bases remaining between them. The CDR3 spans 17 residues. CDR1 SGDLS and CDR2 YYNGEE come from the germline V gene. In DNA, the CDR3 is TGTGCCAGCAGCGCGACGAATCGGGACATTAGACAAGAGACCCAGTACTTC. It encodes CASSATNRDIRQETQYF.

The rearrangement links TRBV25-1 to TRBJ1-5, with 8 bases identical to TRBD1. The junction had 8 bases not matched to a gene; V was cut back by 4 bases and J by 3 bases. CDR1 and CDR2 (germline): MGHDK, SYGVNS. The CDR3 loop spans 16 amino acids. The CDR3 here is CASSAPGTGFNQPQHF. The CDR3 DNA reads TGTGCCAGCAGTGCCCCCGGGACAGGTTTCAATCAGCCCCAGCATTTT. The full variable domain, its missing parts supplied by reference TRBV25-1 and TRBJ1-5, is EADIYQTPRYLVIGTGKKITLECSQTMGHDKMYWYQQDPGMELHLIHYSYGVNSTEKGDLSSESTVSRIRTEHFPLTLESARPSHTSQYLCASSAPGTGFNQPQHFGDGTRLSIL.

V is TRBV30 and J is TRBJ1-3; D might be TRBD1 (5 bases). CDR1 GTSNPN and CDR2 SVGIG come from the germline V gene (reference sequence). The CDR3 loop spans 14 amino acids. V was trimmed by 8 bases and J by 0 bases, leaving 14 bases between them. CDR3: CAHQTGFSGNTIYF. CDR3 coding DNA: TGTGCCCATCAAACAGGTTTCTCTGGAAACACCATATATTTT.

The V call is TRBV28, the J call TRBJ2-2; 11 nucleotides agree with TRBD2. Germline lookup yields CDR1 MDHEN and CDR2 SYDVKM. Trimming cost V 11 bases and J 4 bases; bases outside gene matches: 18. The CDR3 runs 18 residues. The CDR3 DNA follows: TGTGCCGTACCACCACCCGGGACTAGCGGCAGAGTCACCGGGGAGCTGTTTTTT. Protein: CAVPPPGTSGRVTGELFF.

This clone occurred once. This chain uses TRBV5-1 with TRBJ1-1, with D unclear. The CDR3 spans 14 residues. Germline CDR1 and CDR2: SGHRS and YFSETQ. The V gene lost 5 bases and the J gene lost 1 base, with 12 bases spanning the gap. The CDR3 coding sequence is TGCGCCAGCAGGTTCTCGGGGTCGAACACTGAAGCTTTCTTT. Its protein is CASRFSGSNTEAFF.

This clone was found once. The rearrangement joins TRBV19 to TRBJ1-4; D gene ambiguous. Per germline, CDR1 LNHDA and CDR2 SQIVND (reference sequence). Trimming left V 5 bases short and J 7 bases short, with 11 bases between. This CDR3 has 13 amino acids. CDR3 region: CASSGSIAEKLFF. As DNA, the CDR3 is TGTGCCAGTAGTGGCAGCATAGCTGAAAAACTGTTTTTT.

The V gene is TRBV2, the J gene TRBJ2-1, with TRBD2 matching over 11 bases. The CDR3 contains 15 residues. With 6 bases clipped from V and 4 bases from J, the junction kept 5 bases outside the gene matches. The germline V gene encodes CDR1 SNHLY and CDR2 FYNNEI. CDR3 loop: CASRPTSGGYNEQFF. The CDR3, as DNA: TGTGCCAGCAGACCAACTAGCGGGGGATACAATGAGCAGTTCTTC.

The chain recombines TRBV19 with TRBJ2-7, with TRBD1 matching 9 bases. This CDR3 is 15 amino acids long. In germline, CDR1 is LNHDA, CDR2 SQIVND (reference sequence). With 5 bases clipped from V and 3 bases from J, the junction kept 8 bases outside the gene matches. The CDR3 DNA sequence: TGTGCCAGTAGTTTACAGGGGGCGCAGGGCTACGAGCAGTACTTC. Translated: CASSLQGAQGYEQYF. Full variable domain (missing parts from reference TRBV19 and TRBJ2-7): DGGITQSPKYLFRKEGQNVTLSCEQNLNHDAMYWYRQDPGQGLRLIYYSQIVNDFQKGDIAEGYSVSREKKESFPLTVTSAQKNPTAFYLCASSLQGAQGYEQYFGPGTRLTVT.

V gene TRBV6-4 combines with J gene TRBJ2-1; 10 nucleotides match TRBD1. Trimming at V came to 6 bases and at J to 7 bases, leaving 9 bases not matched to a gene. The germline V gene encodes CDR1 MRHNA and CDR2 SNTAGT. The CDR3 is 15 amino acids. CDR3 bases: TGTGCCAGCAGACACACCGGGACAGGGGCGAATGAGCAGTTCTTC. Protein sequence: CASRHTGTGANEQFF.

The chain employs TRBV18 and TRBJ1-6, with TRBD1 matching over 7 bases. V lost 1 base and J lost 5; bases outside the gene matches: 5. Germline V gene sequence: CDR1 KGHSH, CDR2 LQKENI. This CDR3 is 16 amino acids long. Here the CDR3 reads CASSPLGTVNNSPLHF. In DNA form, the CDR3 reads TGTGCCAGCTCACCACTCGGGACAGTCAATAATTCACCCCTCCACTTT.

The chain combines TRBV7-9 with TRBJ2-2, with TRBD2 matching over 9 bases. V shed 2 bases, J shed 1 base, and the junction held 2 bases outside the gene matches. This CDR3 spans 16 amino acids. The germline gives CDR1 SEHNR, CDR2 FQNEAQ (reference sequence). This CDR3 reads CASSLSSGVNTGELFF. The CDR3 DNA reads TGTGCCAGCAGCTTATCTAGCGGGGTGAACACCGGGGAGCTGTTTTTT.

The chain has TRBV20-1 and TRBJ1-1; weak D call: TRBD1 (5 bases). The V end was cut by 3 bases, the J end by 2 bases, with 13 bases between. The length of the CDR3 is 14 residues. The germline V gene has CDR1 DFQATT and CDR2 SNEGSKA (reference sequence). The CDR3 DNA is TGCAGTGCTAGTGTCGACAGCCTTAACACTGAAGCTTTCTTT. It is translated as CSASVDSLNTEAFF.

In DNA form, the CDR3 reads TGTGCCAGCAGTTTACAGGGATGGGATAGCAATCAGCCCCAGCATTTT. It encodes CASSLQGWDSNQPQHF. This chain uses TRBV27 with TRBJ1-5; possible D gene TRBD1, 5 bases. CDR3 size: 16 residues. CDR1 and CDR2 (germline): MNHEY, SMNVEV (reference sequence). The V end was cut by 2 bases, the J end by 0 bases, with 11 bases between.

The CDR3 reads CASRTPPAGELFF. The CDR3 DNA follows: TGTGCCAGTAGAACCCCCCCCGCCGGGGAGCTGTTTTTT. The gene calls are TRBV7-3 and TRBJ2-2; D gene ambiguous. Germline assignment: CDR1 SGHTA and CDR2 FQGTGA. With 9 bases removed from V and 6 bases from J, the gap between germline ends came to 14 bases. CDR3 length: 13 residues.

The CDR3 coding sequence is TGTGCCAGCAGTCCAAGGTCCCAGGTTTGGGGGAGGGAGCACGAGCAGTACTTC. Its translation is CASSPRSQVWGREHEQYF. The chain links TRBV7-2 to TRBJ2-7, with TRBD2 matching 7 bases. The CDR3 is 18 residues long. The germline gives CDR1 SGHTA, CDR2 FQGNSA. V dropped 6 bases and J dropped 5; count of bases not matched to a gene: 22.

This chain joins TRBV28 and TRBJ2-7; 11 nucleotides align to TRBD1. Germline CDR1 is MDHEN and CDR2 is SYDVKM. CDR3 size: 15 residues. Unmatched junction bases numbered 8, after V lost 6 bases and J lost 4 bases. CDR3: CASSVTGTGGYEQYF. CDR3 coding DNA: TGTGCCAGCAGCGTAACCGGGACAGGGGGTTACGAGCAGTACTTC.

This rearrangement joins TRBV5-1 to TRBJ2-3; D not resolved. The CDR3 is 13 amino acids. Trimming stripped 0 bases from V and 4 bases from J, with 6 bases between. CDR1 is SGHRS and CDR2 is YFSETQ in the germline V gene. CDR3 DNA: TGCGCCAGCAGCTTGGGCAGTTCAGATACGCAGTATTTT. The encoded protein is CASSLGSSDTQYF. The whole variable domain, filled in from reference TRBV5-1 and TRBJ2-3, reads KAGVTQTPRYLIKTRGQQVTLSCSPISGHRSVSWYQQTPGQGLQFLFEYFSETQRNKGNFPGRFSGRQFSNSRSEMNVSTLELGDSALYLCASSLGSSDTQYFGPGTRLTVL.

This clone was detected a few times. The J gene is TRBJ1-1, the V gene TRBV16; TRBD1 aligns across 7 bases. The CDR3 sequence is 15 residues long. The germline CDR1 and CDR2 sequences are KGHSY and FQNENV. The V segment lost 3 bases and the J segment 1 base; nucleotides outside the gene matches: 5. The CDR3 sequence is CASSQKQGRNTEAFF. The DNA of the CDR3 is TGTGCCAGCAGCCAGAAACAGGGGAGGAACACTGAAGCTTTCTTT.

V is TRBV11-2 and J is TRBJ1-2; possibly TRBD1 for D (5 bases). The CDR3 runs to 13 residues. Looked up from germline, CDR1 is SGHAT and CDR2 is FQNNGV. Trimming left V 3 bases short and J 7 bases short, with 12 bases between. The CDR3 sequence: CASSLSQGLGYTF. The CDR3 nucleotides are TGTGCCAGCAGCTTGAGCCAGGGCCTTGGCTACACCTTC.

The V gene is TRBV5-1, the J gene TRBJ2-1, with a possible D match to TRBD1 (5 bases). Germline V gene lookup returns CDR1 SGHRS and CDR2 YFSETQ. V lost 0 bases and J lost 3, with 10 bases in between. This CDR3 is 15 amino acids long. For the CDR3, the DNA is TGCGCCAGCAGCTTGGTCACAGGCCGCTACAATGAGCAGTTCTTC. It codes for CASSLVTGRYNEQFF.